A single sample is the source of the 19 T cell receptor beta chains below, sequenced in a study of T cells in Graves' hyperthyroidism and ophthalmopathy. Amplification of TCR beta CDR3 regions used RNA as the template. HTBI primers were the set used in a first-round RT-PCR of the TCR CDR3. TCRdb analysed the multiplex PCR reads with MiXCR anew, one entry per CDR3 protein. The sample includes 490,000 or so distinct CDR3 sequences, roughly 22% seen only once; the top ten take approximately 49%. The sample was blood. Receptors were obtained from a woman between 70 and 85 years old with Graves' ophthalmopathy.

V is TRBV30 and J is TRBJ2-2; 7 nucleotides match TRBD2. Germline CDR1 reads GTSNPN; CDR2 reads SVGIG (reference sequence). V gave up 0 bases and J gave up 5 bases; unmatched junction bases: 6. The CDR3 extends over 15 amino acids. As DNA, the CDR3 is TGTGCCTGGAGTGTTTGGGGGGGTTTTACCGGGGAGCTGTTTTTT. Translation: CAWSVWGGFTGELFF.

This clonotype was observed many times. This chain connects TRBV2 to TRBJ1-1; D gene uncertain. V lost 7 bases to trimming and J lost 3 bases, with 12 bases between them. Looked up from germline, CDR1 is SNHLY and CDR2 is FYNNEI. There are 13 residues in the CDR3. This CDR3 reads CASTLYLHTEAFF. The CDR3 nucleotides are TGTGCCAGCACCCTCTACTTACACACTGAAGCTTTCTTT.

This clonotype was seen many times. The gene calls are TRBV12-3 or TRBV12-4 and TRBJ2-7, with TRBD1 matching 8 bases. The CDR3 has 15 amino acids. J gave up 0 bases and V 5 bases, and 6 bases lay outside the gene matches. The CDR3 region has the DNA TGTGCCAGCAGTGCTGACAGGGGTCTCTCCTACGAGCAGTACTTC. Translating gives CASSADRGLSYEQYF.

V and J are TRBV20-1 and TRBJ2-1, with D unresolved. Germline CDR1 reads DFQATT; CDR2 reads SNEGSKA (reference sequence). Between the trimmed V and J ends, which lost 3 bases and 6 bases, there was a span of 9 bases. The CDR3 extends over 12 amino acids. CDR3 loop: CSASRRTNEQFF. The DNA of the CDR3 is TGCAGTGCTAGTCGGCGGACCAATGAGCAGTTCTTC.

This chain joins TRBV19 and TRBJ2-1, with TRBD2 matching 7 bases. The CDR3 length is 14 residues. V shed 7 bases and J 10 bases; nucleotides not matched to a gene: 13. Germline V gene lookup returns CDR1 LNHDA and CDR2 SQIVND (reference sequence). The CDR3 DNA reads as TGTGCCAGTAAGCTAGCGGCCTGGCGGGGGGAGCAGTTCTTC. Translated: CASKLAAWRGEQFF.

The chain is built from TRBV12-3 or TRBV12-4 and TRBJ2-1; D is possibly TRBD1 (5 bases). There are 17 residues in the CDR3. Trimming cost V 2 bases and J 8 bases, with 22 bases left between them. CDR3 in DNA: TGTGCCAGCAGTTTATATTATAGGGGTGGGGTTTTGTATGAGCAGTTCTTC. This codes for CASSLYYRGGVLYEQFF.

This clonotype was seen only a few times. The V and J genes are TRBV5-6 and TRBJ1-1; D is undetermined. CDR3 length equals 14 residues. The V end was cut by 0 bases, the J end by 1 base, with 7 bases between. Germline CDR1 SGHDT, CDR2 YYEEEE. The CDR3 nucleotides are TGTGCCAGCAGCTTGGCCTCCGGGAACACTGAAGCTTTCTTT. As protein: CASSLASGNTEAFF.

This chain links TRBV7-9 with TRBJ2-7; 8 nucleotides align to TRBD1. V lost 4 bases to trimming and J lost 7 bases; unmatched junction nucleotides: 3. The CDR3 extends over 12 amino acids. Looked up from germline, CDR1 is SEHNR and CDR2 is FQNEAQ (reference sequence). CDR3 residues: CASSSTGAEQYF. CDR3 coding DNA: TGTGCCAGCAGCTCGACAGGGGCTGAGCAGTACTTC.

This clonotype was observed many times. The chain combines TRBV2 with TRBJ2-7; D is unclear. The V gene's germline CDR1 is SNHLY and CDR2 FYNNEI. The length of the CDR3 is 13 residues. V dropped 5 bases and J dropped 2 bases, with 10 bases sitting between them. The CDR3 DNA reads as TGTGCCAGCAGTCTGGAGAACGCCTACGAGCAGTACTTC. Its protein product is CASSLENAYEQYF.

The chain uses TRBV20-1 and TRBJ2-3; D gene ambiguous. This CDR3 comprises 15 residues. Trimming took 2 bases from V and 4 from J, leaving 16 bases between them. Germline CDR1 DFQATT, CDR2 SNEGSKA (reference sequence). The CDR3 nucleotides read TGCAGTGCTAGATCCCCCAAAGGAAGTCCAGATACGCAGTATTTT. This encodes CSARSPKGSPDTQYF.

For the CDR3, the DNA is TGTGCCTGGGGTAAGGGGGGCCGGGCCAAAAACATTCAGTACTTC. Protein product: CAWGKGGRAKNIQYF. The V call is TRBV30, the J call TRBJ2-4, with D tentatively TRBD1 or TRBD2 (6 bases each). The V and J ends lost 5 bases and 1 base respectively, with 15 bases between them. The CDR3 length is 15 residues. Germline V lookup: CDR1 GTSNPN, CDR2 SVGIG (reference sequence).

This chain links TRBV5-1 with TRBJ1-5; 8 nucleotides agree with TRBD1. The CDR3 loop spans 14 amino acids. V was pared by 4 bases and J by 4 bases, with 4 bases of the junction left unmatched. Germline loops: CDR1 SGHRS, CDR2 YFSETQ. CDR3 DNA sequence: TGCGCCAGCAGCCAAGGGACAGGAAATCAGCCCCAGCATTTT. This gives the protein CASSQGTGNQPQHF.

The rearrangement links TRBV20-1 to TRBJ2-6; 7 positions agree with TRBD2. This CDR3 spans 15 amino acids. CDR1 and CDR2 (germline): DFQATT, SNEGSKA (reference sequence). The J segment lost 2 bases and the V segment lost 3 bases, leaving 4 bases of the junction unmatched. CDR3 sequence: CSARGGGTGANVLTF. The CDR3 DNA sequence: TGCAGTGCTAGGGGGGGGGGAACTGGGGCCAACGTCCTGACTTTC.

The sample holds many counts of this clonotype. J is TRBJ2-3 and V is TRBV7-2, with 7 bases that match TRBD1. Germline V lookup: CDR1 SGHTA, CDR2 FQGNSA. The J segment lost 4 bases and the V segment lost 5 bases, leaving 9 bases of the junction unmatched. This CDR3 contains 15 residues. CDR3 sequence: CASSQRRTGADTQYF. CDR3 sequence (DNA): TGTGCCAGCAGCCAACGACGGACAGGAGCAGATACGCAGTATTTT.

The chain uses TRBV15 and TRBJ2-7; D may be TRBD2 (6 bases). Trimming stripped 1 base from V and 8 bases from J, with 12 bases between. This CDR3 is 13 amino acids long. In germline, CDR1 is LNHNV, CDR2 YYDKDF (reference sequence). The chain's CDR3 is CATSRGGELKQYF. DNA for the CDR3: TGTGCCACCAGCAGAGGGGGGGAACTCAAGCAGTACTTC.

This clonotype was seen a handful of times. The V call is TRBV5-1, the J call TRBJ2-1; 7 bases fit TRBD1. With V trimmed by 1 base and J by 8 bases, 9 bases remained unmatched. The CDR3 loop spans 15 amino acids. Germline V CDR1 and CDR2: SGHRS, YFSETQ. CDR3 amino acids: CASSLMRQGLDEQFF. CDR3 bases: TGCGCCAGCAGCTTGATGAGACAGGGATTAGATGAGCAGTTCTTC.

This clonotype was observed a few times. The chain combines TRBV5-1 with TRBJ2-3, with D tentatively TRBD1 or TRBD2 (5 bases each). The CDR3 covers 15 residues. V was cut by 5 bases and J by 3 bases, with 16 bases left in between. Germline CDR1 SGHRS, CDR2 YFSETQ. CDR3 amino acids: CASSPEGFFTDTQYF. The CDR3 region has the DNA TGCGCCAGCAGTCCCGAGGGGTTTTTTACAGATACGCAGTATTTT.

This clonotype was seen at least ten times. The V gene is TRBV5-1, the J gene TRBJ2-7; D is ambiguous. V was trimmed by 2 bases and J by 0 bases, leaving 9 bases between them. Germline CDR1 SGHRS, CDR2 YFSETQ. This CDR3 has 14 amino acids. The CDR3 sequence: CASSLTRDSYEQYF. For the CDR3, the DNA is TGCGCCAGCAGCTTAACAAGGGACTCCTACGAGCAGTACTTC. The variable domain in full, completed from reference TRBV5-1 and TRBJ2-7, reads KAGVTQTPRYLIKTRGQQVTLSCSPISGHRSVSWYQQTPGQGLQFLFEYFSETQRNKGNFPGRFSGRQFSNSRSEMNVSTLELGDSALYLCASSLTRDSYEQYFGPGTRLTVT.

This chain links TRBV27 with TRBJ1-1; D remains ambiguous. Trimming removed 2 bases at V and 1 base at J, with 14 bases between. Germline assignment: CDR1 MNHEY and CDR2 SMNVEV (reference sequence). The CDR3 is made up of 16 amino acids. The DNA for the CDR3 is TGTGCCAGCAGTTTAAGGTTGGGTCTTTCGAACACTGAAGCTTTCTTT. As protein: CASSLRLGLSNTEAFF.